This T cell receptor beta chain appears in the sequencing data of a study of T cells in Graves' hyperthyroidism and ophthalmopathy. Study in general: Before treatment of any kind, peripheral blood was taken at initial diagnosis. Study-level results: Before onset, ophthalmopathy was predicted by the model a median 6.5 months earlier. Also found in blood were most expanded thyroid clonotypes above 0.001.

The CDR3 length is 14 residues. Germline V lookup: CDR1 SGHTA, CDR2 FQGNSA. V was shortened by 7 bases and J by 2 bases, with 12 bases between the two germline ends. Ten or more counts support this clonotype. The antigen is undetermined. Amplification yielded TCR beta CDR3 regions, with RNA transcripts as the source. The TCR CDR3 first-round RT-PCR relied on the HTBI primer set. TCRdb analysed the multiplex PCR reads with MiXCR anew, one entry per CDR3 protein. Here the sample spans about 610,000 distinct CDR3 sequences, around 15% being singletons. The source of this sequence is a middle-aged woman with Graves' ophthalmopathy. The V call is TRBV7-2, the J call TRBJ1-5; D gene uncertain. Sequencing input: blood. CDR3 sequence: CASTRPGGNQPQHF. DNA for the CDR3: TGTGCCAGCACCAGACCCGGGGGCAATCAGCCCCAGCATTTT.